This T cell receptor beta chain was found in a study of blood T cell repertoires in COVID-19. Across the study: The United States, Italy and Spain supplied acute and convalescent COVID-19 samples. The cDNA or gDNA used as material had been derived from T cells, B-cell-depleted T cells, or PBMCs.

Generated by immunoSEQ multiplex PCR, the TCRdb table keeps only in-frame clones and is missing some. The repertoire consists of 200,000 to 250,000 clones, with more than 85% occurring once and the leading ten covering approximately 3%. CDR3 length: 14 amino acids. Trimming took off 3 bases at V and 1 base at J, with 9 bases between the two ends. Germline V gene data show CDR1 as SGHVS and CDR2 as FQNEAQ. V and J are TRBV7-8 and TRBJ1-1; TRBD1 might be the D (5 bases). The sample taken for sequencing was peripheral blood. The source is a man aged 60 to 69 with acute or convalescent COVID-19. The CDR3 DNA is TGTGCCAGCAGCTTGGGGCCCGGGAACACTGAAGCTTTCTTT. Translating it yields CASSLGPGNTEAFF.